This TCR beta chain was obtained from a study of blood T cell repertoires in COVID-19. The wider study: COVID-19 samples collected from the United States, Italy and Spain covered acute and convalescent phases. T cells, B-cell-depleted T cells, or PBMCs provided the cDNA or gDNA that served as material.

In the original workflow: From reference gene primer amplification, estimates of nucleated cell counts were derived. The method was immunoSEQ multiplex PCR; TCRdb's version includes in-frame clones alone and lacks a portion of them. V and J calls plus clone size are reproduced from that table; the DNA served to infer D and trimming. The profile shows around 80,000 clones, around 80% of them singletons. The CDR3 is 12 amino acids. V lost 5 bases and J lost 8, with 12 bases in between. Germline V gene sequence: CDR1 LGHDT, CDR2 YNNKEL (reference sequence). The sequence came from a man older than 75 with acute or convalescent COVID-19. The material sequenced was peripheral blood. The rearrangement uses TRBV3-1 (or the pseudogene TRBV3-2) and TRBJ1-2, with D unresolved. In DNA form, the CDR3 reads TGTGCCAGCAGCTCAGAGGGTTACGGCTACACCTTC. It encodes CASSSEGYGYTF.